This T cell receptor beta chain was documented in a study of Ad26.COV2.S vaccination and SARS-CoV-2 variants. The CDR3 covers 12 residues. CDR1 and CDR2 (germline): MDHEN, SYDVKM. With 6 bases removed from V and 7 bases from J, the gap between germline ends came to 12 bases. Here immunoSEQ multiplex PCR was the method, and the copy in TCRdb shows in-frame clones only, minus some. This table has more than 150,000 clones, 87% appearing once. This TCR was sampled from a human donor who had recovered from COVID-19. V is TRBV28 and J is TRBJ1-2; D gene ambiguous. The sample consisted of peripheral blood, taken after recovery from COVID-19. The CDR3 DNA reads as TGTGCCAGCAGGCCCCCCGGGATTGGCTACACCTTC. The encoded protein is CASRPPGIGYTF.